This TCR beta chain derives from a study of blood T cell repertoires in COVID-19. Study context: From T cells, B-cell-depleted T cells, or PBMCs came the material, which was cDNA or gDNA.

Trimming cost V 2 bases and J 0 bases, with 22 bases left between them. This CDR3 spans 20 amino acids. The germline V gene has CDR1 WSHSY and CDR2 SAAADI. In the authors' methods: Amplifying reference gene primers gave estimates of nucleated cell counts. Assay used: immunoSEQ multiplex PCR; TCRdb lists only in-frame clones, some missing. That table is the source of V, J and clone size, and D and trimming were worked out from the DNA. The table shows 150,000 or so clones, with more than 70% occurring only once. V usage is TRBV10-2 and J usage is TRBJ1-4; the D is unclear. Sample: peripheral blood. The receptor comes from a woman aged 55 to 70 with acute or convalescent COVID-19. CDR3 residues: CASSEPGRNVEGATNEKLFF. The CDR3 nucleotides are TGCGCCAGCAGTGAGCCGGGAAGGAACGTCGAAGGAGCAACTAATGAAAAACTGTTTTTT.